This T cell receptor (beta chain) was found in a study of early T cells in non-severe SARS-CoV-2 infection. Overall study findings and caveats: Matching results from VDJdb favored anti-spike CD8 responses, leaving private and CD4 specificities undetected.

Trimming removed 0 bases from V and 6 bases from J, with 12 bases in between. Looked up from germline, CDR1 is SQVTM and CDR2 is ANQGSEA. CDR3 length: 14 residues. TCRdb redid the calling of the 5' RACE reads with MiXCR, one entry per CDR3 protein. The data show some 42,000 distinct CDR3 sequences, around 6.3% seen once. There are many counts of this clonotype. Its antigen is undetermined. The V gene is TRBV29-1, the J gene TRBJ1-5, with D unclear. The source of this sequence is an adult who was a healthcare worker with PCR-confirmed SARS-CoV-2 infection or an uninfected control (not recorded which). The sequences come from whole blood, collected at baseline. The CDR3 region is CSVEDGQAGQPQHF. CDR3 nucleotide sequence: TGCAGCGTTGAAGATGGGCAGGCGGGTCAGCCCCAGCATTTT.